One and the same sample provided the 11 T cell receptor beta chains below, sequenced in a study of human T cells and chemical hapten exposure. One entry per CDR3 protein results from TCRdb running MiXCR on the RACE reads. The data hold around 300,000 distinct CDR3 sequences, with around 5% observed a single time. Time point of the sample: pre-sensitization, week 0. Treatment: therapeutic diphenylcyclopropenone sensitization with weekly scalp DPC. Here the sequenced sample was whole blood, taken in connection with sensitization to the hapten diphenylcyclopropenone (DPC). These receptors all stem from a woman under 30 with alopecia areata. Some clones in this sample may be carry-over from other donors' samples.

The chain employs TRBV20-1 and TRBJ2-3; D not resolved. CDR1 and CDR2 from the germline V gene are DFQATT and SNEGSKA (reference sequence). The CDR3 length is 15 residues. V lost 3 bases, J lost 0 bases, and 13 bases lay in between. DNA for the CDR3: TGCAGTGCTAGGAATGGTCACTCTAGCACAGATACGCAGTATTTT. It codes for CSARNGHSSTDTQYF.

There are many counts of this clonotype. The V call is TRBV4-3, the J call TRBJ2-7; D may be TRBD1 (5 bases). The V gene's germline CDR1 is LGHNA and CDR2 YSLEER. Trimming shortened V by 1 base and J by 7 bases, and 20 bases separated the two germline ends. This CDR3 spans 16 amino acids. Here the CDR3 reads CASSQGYRTSALEQYF. The CDR3 coding sequence is TGCGCCAGCAGCCAAGGGTACAGGACATCTGCATTGGAGCAGTACTTC.

This sequence joins TRBV10-3 and TRBJ2-5; the D gene could be TRBD1 or TRBD2 (5 bases each). The germline V gene encodes CDR1 ENHRY and CDR2 SYGVKD. The CDR3 consists of 17 residues. V was cut by 5 bases and J by 3 bases, with 22 bases left in between. The CDR3 DNA reads as TGTGCCATCAGTCCCCACCAGGGCGGGTCGCGGGAAGAGACCCAGTACTTC. Translation gives CAISPHQGGSREETQYF.

Only a few counts were recorded for this clonotype. V is TRBV18 and J is TRBJ1-1; D unresolved. From germline, CDR1 is KGHSH and CDR2 LQKENI. V was pared by 3 bases and J by 1 base, with 12 bases between. The CDR3 length is 15 residues. Here the CDR3 reads CASSPRQAANTEAFF. CDR3 nucleotides: TGTGCCAGCTCACCTCGTCAGGCTGCGAACACTGAAGCTTTCTTT.

This clonotype was detected ten times or more. The rearrangement joins TRBV6-6 to TRBJ1-6, with D perhaps matching TRBD1 (6 bases). The CDR3 totals 14 residues. With 6 bases removed from V and 9 bases from J, the gap between germline ends came to 15 bases. Germline loops: CDR1 MNHNY, CDR2 SVGAGI (reference sequence). The CDR3 loop is CASSFDNRASPLHF. DNA for the CDR3: TGTGCCAGCAGCTTCGATAACAGGGCTTCACCCCTCCACTTT.

This clonotype has only a few counts. V usage is TRBV29-1 and J usage is TRBJ2-1; perhaps TRBD1 as D (6 bases). In germline, CDR1 is SQVTM, CDR2 ANQGSEA. This CDR3 spans 13 amino acids. V lost 4 bases to trimming and J lost 8 bases, with 15 bases between them. CDR3 region: CSVVRGASDEQFF. For the CDR3, the DNA is TGCAGCGTTGTCAGGGGCGCTTCAGATGAGCAGTTCTTC.

This clonotype was picked up many times. The chain recombines TRBV20-1 with TRBJ2-7; possibly TRBD1 for D (5 bases). Trimming left V 1 base short and J 1 base short, with 23 bases between. The CDR3 runs 18 residues. Germline V gives CDR1 DFQATT, CDR2 SNEGSKA (reference sequence). DNA of the CDR3: TGCAGTGCTAGAGTTTTTTCGGCAGGGTCCCTTAGGTCCTACGAGCAGTACTTC. It encodes CSARVFSAGSLRSYEQYF.

This chain links TRBV24-1 with TRBJ1-2; no clear D gene. Germline CDR1 KGHDR, CDR2 SFDVKD. The CDR3 runs 12 residues. The V gene lost 1 base and the J gene lost 4 bases, with 3 bases spanning the gap. CDR3 sequence reads: CATSDFTYGYTF. The CDR3 DNA sequence: TGTGCCACCAGTGATTTTACCTATGGCTACACCTTC.

This clonotype was seen only a few times. The chain employs TRBV3-1 and TRBJ2-7, with D maybe TRBD1 (6 bases). Per germline, CDR1 LGHDT and CDR2 YNNKEL (reference sequence). The CDR3 is made up of 11 amino acids. Here the CDR3 DNA reads TGTGCGGTTCGGGACAACTACGAGCAGTACTTC. It is translated as CAVRDNYEQYF.

CDR3 protein: CASSLVLAGGSLGNEQFF. The CDR3 bases are TGTGCCAGCAGCTTAGTCCTAGCGGGGGGCTCTCTGGGTAATGAGCAGTTCTTC. This chain uses TRBV7-2 with TRBJ2-1; 11 nucleotides agree with TRBD2. The junction had 12 bases not matched to a gene; V was cut back by 1 base and J by 7 bases. The CDR3 runs to 18 residues. Germline loops: CDR1 SGHTA, CDR2 FQGNSA.

This clonotype was seen a handful of times. The chain couples TRBV6-5 to TRBJ2-3; TRBD2 aligns across 10 bases. J was trimmed by 2 bases and V by 6 bases; bases with no gene match: 5. Germline V lookup: CDR1 MNHEY, CDR2 SVGAGI. The CDR3 consists of 15 residues. The CDR3 DNA is TGTGCCAGCAGACGGACTAGCGGCGACACAGATACGCAGTATTTT. Translated, it gives CASRRTSGDTDTQYF.